This TCR beta chain was recovered during a study of CD8 T cells in Susac syndrome. RNA, at about 0.45 to 1 ug, was reverse transcribed with random hexamers. TCR beta CDR3 was amplified by immunoSEQ covering 54 Vbeta and 13 Jbeta. From the immunoSEQ multiplex PCR reads, TCRdb called clonotypes with MiXCR, one entry per CDR3 protein. The sample carries about 120,000 distinct CDR3 sequences, just under 95% recorded once. The V gene lost 4 bases and the J gene lost 0 bases, with 22 bases spanning the gap. The CDR3 sequence is 18 residues long. CDR1 and CDR2 from the germline V gene are SGHRS and YFSETQ. The sample taken for sequencing was CD4+ T cells from PBMCs. The chain recombines TRBV5-1 with TRBJ1-2; possibly TRBD1 for D (5 bases). The TCR originated in a human donor with multiple sclerosis. CDR3 DNA sequence: TGCGCCAGCAGCCCTACTACACCCGGGACTGCTACTAACTATGGCTACACCTTC. Its protein is CASSPTTPGTATNYGYTF.